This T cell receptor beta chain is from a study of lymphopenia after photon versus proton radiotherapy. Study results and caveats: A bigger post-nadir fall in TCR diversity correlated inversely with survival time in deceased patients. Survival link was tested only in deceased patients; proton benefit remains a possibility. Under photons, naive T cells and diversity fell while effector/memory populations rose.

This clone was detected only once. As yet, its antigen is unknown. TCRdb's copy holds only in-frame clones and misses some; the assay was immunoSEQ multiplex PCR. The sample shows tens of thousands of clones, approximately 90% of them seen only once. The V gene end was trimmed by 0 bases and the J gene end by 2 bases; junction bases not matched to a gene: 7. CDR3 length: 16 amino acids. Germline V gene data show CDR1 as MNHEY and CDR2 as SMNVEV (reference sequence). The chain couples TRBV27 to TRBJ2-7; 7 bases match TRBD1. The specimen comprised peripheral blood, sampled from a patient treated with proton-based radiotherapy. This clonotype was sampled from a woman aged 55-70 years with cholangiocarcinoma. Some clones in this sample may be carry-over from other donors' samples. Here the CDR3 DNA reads TGTGCCAGCAGTTTATCCCTCCCGGACAGGACCTACGAGCAGTACTTC. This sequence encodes CASSLSLPDRTYEQYF.